This T cell receptor (beta chain) was identified during a study of blood T cell repertoires in COVID-19. Original analysis: From reference gene primer amplification, estimates of nucleated cell counts were derived. Profiling relied on immunoSEQ multiplex PCR, and the TCRdb table lists in-frame clones only, not all of them. That table furnishes V, J and clone size, whereas the DNA furnished D and trimming. The data contain some 460,000 clones, roughly 87% of them seen just once; the ten biggest clones take up nearly 2%. The table lists this clone with a few counts. The CDR3 length is 15 residues. Per germline, CDR1 SGDLS and CDR2 YYNGEE. Trimming removed 0 bases at V and 5 bases at J, with 11 bases between. The cohort comprised adults aged 18 to 89 years residing in about two dozen US areas.

The receptor's source is a woman aged 18-35 years with acute COVID-19. The chain uses TRBV9 and TRBJ1-4, with D hard to call. Material for sequencing was PBMCs or T cells enriched from blood (not recorded which). CDR3 protein: CASSVDKGANEKLFF. CDR3 nucleotides: TGTGCCAGCAGCGTAGATAAGGGAGCGAATGAAAAACTGTTTTTT.